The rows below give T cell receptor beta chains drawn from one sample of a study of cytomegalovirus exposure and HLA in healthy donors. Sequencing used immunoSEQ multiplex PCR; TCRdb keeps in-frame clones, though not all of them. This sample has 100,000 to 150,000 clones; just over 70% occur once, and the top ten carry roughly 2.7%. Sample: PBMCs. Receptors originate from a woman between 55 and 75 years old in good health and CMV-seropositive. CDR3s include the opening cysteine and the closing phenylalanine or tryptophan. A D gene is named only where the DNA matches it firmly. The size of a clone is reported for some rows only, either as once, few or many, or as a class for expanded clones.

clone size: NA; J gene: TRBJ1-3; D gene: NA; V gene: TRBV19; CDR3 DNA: TGTGCCAGTAGTATTGGAGTCGGATCTGGAAACACCATATATTTT; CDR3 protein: CASSIGVGSGNTIYF
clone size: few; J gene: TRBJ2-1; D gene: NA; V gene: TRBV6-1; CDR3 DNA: TGTGCCAGCAGGCTCCGCGGGGGCGATGAGCAGTTCTTC; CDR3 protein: CASRLRGGDEQFF
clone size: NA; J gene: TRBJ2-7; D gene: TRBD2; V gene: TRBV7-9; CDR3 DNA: TGTGCCAGCAGCTCCTCGACTAGCGGGGGGGCCGGCTACGAGCAGTACTTC; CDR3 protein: CASSSSTSGGAGYEQYF
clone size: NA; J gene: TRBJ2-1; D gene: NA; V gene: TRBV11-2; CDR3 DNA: TGTGCCAGCAGCGAGGGTCTCCCGGGCAATGAGCAGTTCTTC; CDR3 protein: CASSEGLPGNEQFF
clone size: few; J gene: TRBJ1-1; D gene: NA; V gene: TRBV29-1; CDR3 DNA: TGCAGCGTTGAAAGGGGATCGAACACTGAAGCTTTCTTT; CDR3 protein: CSVERGSNTEAFF
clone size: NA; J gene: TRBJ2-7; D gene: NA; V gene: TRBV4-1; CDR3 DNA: TGCGCCAGCAGCCAAATCCCCGGGACACACTTCTACGAGCAGTACTTC; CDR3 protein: CASSQIPGTHFYEQYF
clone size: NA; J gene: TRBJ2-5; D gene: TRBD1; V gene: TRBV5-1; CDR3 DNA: TGCGCCAGCAGCTCGAAGACAGGGATGGAGACCCAGTACTTC; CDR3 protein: CASSSKTGMETQYF
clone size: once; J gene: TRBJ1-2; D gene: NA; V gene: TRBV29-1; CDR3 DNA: TGCAGCGTTGAAAGACAGGACGGCTACACCTTC; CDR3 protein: CSVERQDGYTF
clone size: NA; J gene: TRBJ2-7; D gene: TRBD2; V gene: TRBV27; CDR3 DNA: TGTGCCAGCAGTTCGGGACTAGGGAGCGGGGAGCAGTACTTC; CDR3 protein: CASSSGLGSGEQYF
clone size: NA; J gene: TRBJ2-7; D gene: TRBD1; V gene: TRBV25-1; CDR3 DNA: TGTGCCAGCAGTGAATACGGGCTCCACAGGGGCGAGCAGTACTTC; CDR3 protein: CASSEYGLHRGEQYF
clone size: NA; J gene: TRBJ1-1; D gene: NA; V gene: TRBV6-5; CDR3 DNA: TGTGCCAGCAGTTTCTCACAGGCAAACACTGAAGCTTTCTTT; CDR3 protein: CASSFSQANTEAFF
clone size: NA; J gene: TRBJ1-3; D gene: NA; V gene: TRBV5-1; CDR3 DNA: TGCGCCAGCAGGTTGGGGTTCGGGAATGGAAACACCATATATTTT; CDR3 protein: CASRLGFGNGNTIYF
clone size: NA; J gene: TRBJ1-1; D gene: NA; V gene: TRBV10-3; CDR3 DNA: TGTGCCATCAGCCCAGAAGGGAGGGAGGGAACTGAAGCTTTCTTT; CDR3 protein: CAISPEGREGTEAFF
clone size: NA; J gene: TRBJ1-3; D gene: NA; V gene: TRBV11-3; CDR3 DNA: TGTGCCAGCAGCTCCGGGGGAAACACCATATATTTT; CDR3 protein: CASSSGGNTIYF
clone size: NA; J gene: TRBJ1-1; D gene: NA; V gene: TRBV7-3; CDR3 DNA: TGTGCCAGCAGCTTCGGGGGGAACACTGAAGCTTTCTTT; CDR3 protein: CASSFGGNTEAFF
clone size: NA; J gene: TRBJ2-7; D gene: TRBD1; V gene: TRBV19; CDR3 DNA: TGTGCCAGTAGCCCCGGACAGGGCGCTTTATACGAGCAGTACTTC; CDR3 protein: CASSPGQGALYEQYF
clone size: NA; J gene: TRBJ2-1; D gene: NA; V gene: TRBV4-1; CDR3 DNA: TGCGCCAGCAGCCAAGGCGGAGGAGGGGCGGCCGGCAATGAGCAGTTCTTC; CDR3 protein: CASSQGGGGAAGNEQFF
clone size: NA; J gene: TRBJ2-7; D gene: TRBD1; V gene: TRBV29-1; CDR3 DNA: TGCAGCGTCCGACAGGGGGCCTACGAGCAGTACTTC; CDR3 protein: CSVRQGAYEQYF
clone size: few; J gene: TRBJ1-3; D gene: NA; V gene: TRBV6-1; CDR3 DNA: TGTGCCAGCACTTTTAAAGGGGGAGCTGGAAACACCATATATTTT; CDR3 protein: CASTFKGGAGNTIYF
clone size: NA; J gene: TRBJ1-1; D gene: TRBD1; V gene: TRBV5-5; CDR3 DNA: TGTGCCAGCAGCGGTCAGGGGGCTTCTGAAGCTTTCTTT; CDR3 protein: CASSGQGASEAFF
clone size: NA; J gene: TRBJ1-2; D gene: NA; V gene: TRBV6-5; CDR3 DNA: TGTGCCAGCAGTTACACGGCCTTCGGGACAAACTATGGCTACACCTTC; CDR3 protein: CASSYTAFGTNYGYTF
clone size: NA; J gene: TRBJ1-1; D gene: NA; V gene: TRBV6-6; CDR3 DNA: TGTGCCAGCAGTTATGATTACAGTGAAGCTTTCTTT; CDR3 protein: CASSYDYSEAFF
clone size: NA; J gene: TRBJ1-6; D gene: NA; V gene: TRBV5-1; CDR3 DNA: TGCGCCAGCAGCTTGAGGGGCCAAGAAAATTCACCCCTCCACTTT; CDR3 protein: CASSLRGQENSPLHF
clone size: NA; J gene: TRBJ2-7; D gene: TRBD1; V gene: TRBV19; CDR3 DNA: TGTGCCAGTAGTCCCAGCTACAGGGGCGAGCAGTACTTC; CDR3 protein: CASSPSYRGEQYF
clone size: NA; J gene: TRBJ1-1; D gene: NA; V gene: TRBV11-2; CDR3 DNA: TGTGCCAGCAGCGCTCACAGGGCCCCCCGCACTGAAGCTTTCTTT; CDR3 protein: CASSAHRAPRTEAFF
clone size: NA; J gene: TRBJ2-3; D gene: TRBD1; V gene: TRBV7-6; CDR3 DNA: TGTGCCAGCAGCCTAGGGACAGGGGGAGATACAGATACGCAGTATTTT; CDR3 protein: CASSLGTGGDTDTQYF
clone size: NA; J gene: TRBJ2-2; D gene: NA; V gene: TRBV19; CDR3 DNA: TGTGCCACCTCCAGGGTCACCGGGGAGCTGTTTTTT; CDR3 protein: CATSRVTGELFF
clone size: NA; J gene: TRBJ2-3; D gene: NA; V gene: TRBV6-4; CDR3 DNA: TGTGCCAGCAGTGACTCTGGGGGGACAGATACGCAGTATTTT; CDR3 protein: CASSDSGGTDTQYF
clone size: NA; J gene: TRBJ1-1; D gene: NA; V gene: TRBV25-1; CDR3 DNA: TGTGCCAGCATCCATGAGGGACTTATAAACACTGAAGCTTTCTTT; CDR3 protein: CASIHEGLINTEAFF
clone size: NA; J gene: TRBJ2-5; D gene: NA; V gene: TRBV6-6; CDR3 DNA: TGTGCCAGCACCGACGCCTTTCGGACAGAAGAGACCCAGTACTTC; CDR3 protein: CASTDAFRTEETQYF
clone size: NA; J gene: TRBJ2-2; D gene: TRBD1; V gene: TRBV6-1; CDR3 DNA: TGTGCCAGCAAGGGACAGGGCCGGTGGACCGGGGAGCTGTTTTTT; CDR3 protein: CASKGQGRWTGELFF
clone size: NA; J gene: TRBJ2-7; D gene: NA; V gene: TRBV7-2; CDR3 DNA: TGTGCCAGCAGCCCAGGGGCTGCCTCCTACGAGCAGTACTTC; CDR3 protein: CASSPGAASYEQYF
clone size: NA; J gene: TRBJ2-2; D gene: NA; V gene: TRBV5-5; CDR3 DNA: TGTGCCAGCAGCAGGGGTACAGGTCTGGACACCGGGGAGCTGTTTTTT; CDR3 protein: CASSRGTGLDTGELFF
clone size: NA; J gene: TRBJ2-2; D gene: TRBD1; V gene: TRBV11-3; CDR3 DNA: TGTGCCAGCAGCTTGTACGGGACAGGGGGCTTCGGGGAGCTGTTTTTT; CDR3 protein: CASSLYGTGGFGELFF
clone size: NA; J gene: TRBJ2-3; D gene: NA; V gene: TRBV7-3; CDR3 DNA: TGTGCCAGCAGCTCCACAGGGTTCACAGATACGCAGTATTTT; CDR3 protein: CASSSTGFTDTQYF
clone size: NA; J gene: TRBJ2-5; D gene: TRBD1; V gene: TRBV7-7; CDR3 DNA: TGTGCCAGCAGGCGACGGGACAGGGGACGGCCGGAACAAGAGACCCAGTACTTC; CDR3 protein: CASRRRDRGRPEQETQYF
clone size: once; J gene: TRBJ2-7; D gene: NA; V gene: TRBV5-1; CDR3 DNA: TGCGCCAGCAGCTTGGGGCACAACTCCTACGAGCAGTACTTC; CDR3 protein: CASSLGHNSYEQYF
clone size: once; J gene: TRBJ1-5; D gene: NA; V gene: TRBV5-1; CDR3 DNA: TGCGCCAGCAGCTTGGTGGGGGGGCCCAATCAGCCCCAGCATTTT; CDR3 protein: CASSLVGGPNQPQHF
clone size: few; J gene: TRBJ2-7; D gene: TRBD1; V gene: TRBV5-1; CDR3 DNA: TGCGCCAGCAGCTTGGCGGGACAGGGCCTCTACGAGCAGTACTTC; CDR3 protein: CASSLAGQGLYEQYF
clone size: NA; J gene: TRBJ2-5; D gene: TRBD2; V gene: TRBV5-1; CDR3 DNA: TGCGCCAGCAGCGCGACCCAAGCGGGGGAGACCCAGTACTTC; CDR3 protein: CASSATQAGETQYF
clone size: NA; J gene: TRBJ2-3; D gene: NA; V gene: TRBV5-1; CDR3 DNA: TGCGCCAGCAGCTTATCAGGGTTAAGCACAGATACGCAGTATTTT; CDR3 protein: CASSLSGLSTDTQYF
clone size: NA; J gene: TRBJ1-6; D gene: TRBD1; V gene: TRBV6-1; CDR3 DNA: TGTGCCAGCAGTGTGGACAGGGTGAACTCACCCCTCCACTTT; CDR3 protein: CASSVDRVNSPLHF
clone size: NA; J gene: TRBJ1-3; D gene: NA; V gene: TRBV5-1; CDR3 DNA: TGCGCCAGCAGCCTTGGGGCAGGGTCAAACACCATATATTTT; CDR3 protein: CASSLGAGSNTIYF
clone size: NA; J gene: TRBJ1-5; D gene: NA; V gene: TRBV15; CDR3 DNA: TGTGCCACCAGCAGAGGCAGGGGAAGCAATCAGCCCCAGCATTTT; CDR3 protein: CATSRGRGSNQPQHF
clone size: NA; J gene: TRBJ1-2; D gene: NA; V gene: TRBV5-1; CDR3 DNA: TGCGCCAGCAGCTTGGACAGTAACTATGGCTACACCTTC; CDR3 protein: CASSLDSNYGYTF
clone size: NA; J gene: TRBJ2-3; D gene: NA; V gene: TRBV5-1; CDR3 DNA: TGCGCCAGCAGCTTGGACGTACAGGGGGGGATAGATACGCAGTATTTT; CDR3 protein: CASSLDVQGGIDTQYF
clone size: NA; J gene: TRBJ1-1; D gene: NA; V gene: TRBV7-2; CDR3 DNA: TGTGCCAGCAGCCCTTTTATTTTTCAGTCAGAGGGCGAAGCTTTCTTT; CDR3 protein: CASSPFIFQSEGEAFF
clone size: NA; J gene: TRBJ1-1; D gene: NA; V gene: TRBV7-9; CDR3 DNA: TGTTCCAGCAGCAACAGGGCAGGGAACACTGAAGCTTTCTTT; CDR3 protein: CSSSNRAGNTEAFF